This is a list of T cell receptor beta chains from one sample in a study of Tregs in tolerant kidney transplant recipients. Sequencing was performed with immunoSEQ multiplex PCR; in TCRdb, only in-frame clones are kept and a portion is missing. The data contain about 110,000 clones, 85% to 90% of them singletons. Sequences were derived from CD4+ T cells from blood, sampled before the transplant. Receptor source: a human donor who received a combined kidney and bone marrow transplant. Both conserved end residues are part of each CDR3. The D gene is left open where the match is weak. Only some rows state a clone size, as once, few, many or a class for expanded clones.

V gene,clone size,J gene,D gene,CDR3 DNA,CDR3 protein
TRBV12-5,once,TRBJ1-2,NA,TGTGCTAGTGGTTTGGTACCATCGGGGGGCTACACCTTC,CASGLVPSGGYTF
TRBV28,few,TRBJ2-7,NA,TGTGCCAGCAGTTTTAGCGGACCCTACGAGCAGTACTTC,CASSFSGPYEQYF
TRBV10-3,NA,TRBJ2-7,NA,TGTGCCATCAGCCCCCTCGACAGGATGGGCTACGAGCAGTACTTC,CAISPLDRMGYEQYF
TRBV7-8,NA,TRBJ1-2,NA,TGTGCCAGCAGCCCCGGACTGTACTATGGCTACACCTTC,CASSPGLYYGYTF
TRBV28,NA,TRBJ2-7,NA,TGTGCCAGCTGCCGAGACAATCCTCGGCAGTACTTC,CASCRDNPRQYF
TRBV6-5,NA,TRBJ1-3,TRBD1,TGTGCCAGCATCGACAGGGCGTCTGGAAACACCATATATTTT,CASIDRASGNTIYF
TRBV13,once,TRBJ2-2,NA,TGTGCCAGCAGCCCTAGGAGGGGGGAGCTGTTTTTT,CASSPRRGELFF
TRBV6-5,NA,TRBJ2-4,TRBD1,TGTGCCAGCAGCAGGGACAGAAACATTCAGTACTTC,CASSRDRNIQYF
TRBV4-3,NA,TRBJ2-7,TRBD2,TGCGCCAGCAGCCAAGGATCCCCAGCGGGAGGGGGCCTCTACGAGCAGTACTTC,CASSQGSPAGGGLYEQYF
TRBV5-1,NA,TRBJ1-2,TRBD1,TGCGCCAGCAGAGAGGACAGGGGGCCGTGGGGCTACACCTTC,CASREDRGPWGYTF
TRBV11-2,NA,TRBJ1-1,NA,TGTGCCAGCAGCTTAACCCCACGGGGTGGCGACACTGAAGCTTTCTTT,CASSLTPRGGDTEAFF
TRBV10-3,NA,TRBJ2-5,TRBD2,TGTGCCATCAGTGAGGGACTAGCGGGGGGGCAAGAGACCCAGTACTTC,CAISEGLAGGQETQYF
TRBV5-1,NA,TRBJ2-5,TRBD2,TGCGCCAGCAGCTTGCTAGCGGGGGAGGGGGAGACCCAGTACTTC,CASSLLAGEGETQYF
TRBV18,NA,TRBJ2-1,TRBD2,TGTGCCAGCTCACCCACTAGCGGGGGTGTCTACAATGAGCAGTTCTTC,CASSPTSGGVYNEQFF
TRBV6-1,few,TRBJ2-1,NA,TGTGCCAGCAGTGAAGTTCCTAGGCAGAGCCCCAGGGATGAGCAGTTCTTC,CASSEVPRQSPRDEQFF
TRBV28,once,TRBJ2-7,NA,TGTGCCAGCAGTTTTAGCGGCCCCTACGAGCAGTACTTC,CASSFSGPYEQYF
TRBV7-2,NA,TRBJ1-2,NA,TGTGCCAGCAGCTTAGTCGTTTTCTATGGCTACACCTTC,CASSLVVFYGYTF